These 26 T cell receptor beta chains came from one sample sequenced in a study of T cells after yellow fever vaccination. A single record per CDR3 protein comes from TCRdb applying MiXCR to the 5' RACE reads. The sample holds approximately 150,000 distinct CDR3 sequences, 7.7% seen once. Source: CD4+ T cells sorted from PBMCs, taken 5 days after the yellow fever booster vaccination. These receptors originate from a man aged 25 to 45 who received the YFV17D yellow fever vaccine.

At least ten counts were recorded for this clonotype. The CDR3 spells CSARRTGPGELFF. DNA for the CDR3: TGCAGTGCTAGACGCACAGGGCCCGGGGAGCTGTTTTTT. The chain carries TRBV20-1 and TRBJ2-2; TRBD1 might be the D (6 bases). Per the germline V gene, CDR1 is DFQATT and CDR2 is SNEGSKA (reference sequence). V was trimmed by 2 bases and J by 6 bases, leaving 10 bases between them. The CDR3 runs 13 residues.

This clonotype was detected ten times or more. V is TRBV10-3 and J is TRBJ2-7; 8 bases map to TRBD1. Germline CDR1 and CDR2: ENHRY and SYGVKD. There are 12 residues in the CDR3. The V and J ends lost 8 bases and 2 bases, in that order; junction bases with no gene match: 2. In nucleotides, the CDR3 is TGTGCCATCGGACAGGGTCCCTACGAGCAGTACTTC. This gives the protein CAIGQGPYEQYF.

This clonotype was found a few times. CDR3 sequence (DNA): TGTGCCAGCAGCGTATCACCCAAAGCGGCAGATACGCAGTATTTT. Its protein is CASSVSPKAADTQYF. V gene TRBV7-8 combines with J gene TRBJ2-3; possibly TRBD2 for D (5 bases). The CDR3 length is 15 residues. Looked up from germline, CDR1 is SGHVS and CDR2 is FQNEAQ. V lost 5 bases to trimming and J lost 4 bases, with 16 bases between them.

In this sample, this clonotype turned up many times. This chain links TRBV6-2 or TRBV6-3 with TRBJ2-4; D ambiguous. This CDR3 comprises 18 residues. The germline V gene has CDR1 MNHEY and CDR2 SVGEGT. The germline V and J ends were trimmed by 5 bases and 0 bases, with 20 bases remaining between them. DNA for the CDR3: TGTGCCAGCAGTAACCACCGACCCCTGGGGATAGCCAAAAACATTCAGTACTTC. Translating it yields CASSNHRPLGIAKNIQYF.

This clonotype showed up many times. The rearrangement joins TRBV5-1 to TRBJ1-1, with 12 bases aligning to TRBD1. Germline-derived CDR1 and CDR2 are SGHRS and YFSETQ. The length of the CDR3 is 18 residues. The V and J ends lost 4 bases and 0 bases, in that order; junction bases with no gene match: 10. CDR3 in amino acids: CASSITRDRGLMNTEAFF. CDR3 coding DNA: TGCGCCAGCAGCATCACCCGGGACAGGGGGCTTATGAACACTGAAGCTTTCTTT.

The chain carries TRBV30 and TRBJ1-3; no firm D call. The CDR3 is 13 residues long. V lost 0 bases and J 4 bases, leaving 7 bases between the germline ends. From germline, CDR1 is GTSNPN and CDR2 SVGIG (reference sequence). The CDR3 nucleotides read TGTGCCTGGAGTGTACACAGCGGAAACACCATATATTTT. Encoded protein: CAWSVHSGNTIYF.

Ten or more counts support this clonotype. The J gene is TRBJ2-1, the V gene TRBV20-1, with 8 bases identical to TRBD2. The length of the CDR3 is 13 residues. Per germline, CDR1 DFQATT and CDR2 SNEGSKA (reference sequence). In DNA, the CDR3 is TGCAGCCTAACTAGCGGAGCCTACAATGAGCAGTTCTTC. It yields the protein CSLTSGAYNEQFF.

This clonotype was recorded a few times. This chain links TRBV11-1 with TRBJ2-1; TRBD2 matches at 12 bases. The germline CDR1 and CDR2 sequences are SGHAT and FQDESV (reference sequence). V lost 5 bases and J lost 7; bases outside the gene matches: 21. The CDR3 has 20 amino acids. The CDR3 sequence is CASSNSLATSGSHRVNEQFF. The DNA of the CDR3 is TGTGCCAGCAGCAACAGCCTAGCGACTAGCGGGAGTCACCGGGTTAATGAGCAGTTCTTC. The full variable domain, rest sourced from reference TRBV11-1 and TRBJ2-1, is EAEVAQSPRYKITEKSQAVAFWCDPISGHATLYWYRQILGQGPELLVQFQDESVVDDSQLPKDRFSAERLKGVDSTLKIQPAELGDSAMYLCASSNSLATSGSHRVNEQFFGPGTRLTVL.

This clonotype was found many times. The chain employs TRBV28 and TRBJ2-5; the match to TRBD1 covers 7 bases. The germline gives CDR1 MDHEN, CDR2 SYDVKM. V trimming: 2 bases; J trimming: 5 bases; junction bases outside the gene matches: 8. The CDR3 is 15 amino acids. The DNA for the CDR3 is TGTGCCAGCAGTTTACCAACGGGACAGTTGGAGACCCAGTACTTC. Translated, it gives CASSLPTGQLETQYF.

As for this clonotype: A much larger clonotype is one base distant, so this may be a read error. This chain joins TRBV7-2 and TRBJ2-5; 11 bases fit TRBD2. The germline CDR1 and CDR2 sequences are SGHTA and FQGNSA. V shed 5 bases and J 4 bases; nucleotides not matched to a gene: 6. The length of the CDR3 is 15 residues. CDR3 region: CASSPRLAGRETQYF. The CDR3, as DNA: TGTGCCAGCAGCCCGCGACTAGCGGGAAGAGAGACCCAGTACTTC. Full variable domain (rest looked up from reference TRBV7-2 and TRBJ2-5): GAGVSQSPSNKVTEKGKDVELRCDPISGHTALYWYRQSLGQGLEFLIYFQGNSAPDKSGLPSDRFSAERTGGSVSTLTIQRTQQEDSAVYLCASSPRLAGRETQYFGPGTRLLVL.

This clonotype was detected only a few times. This chain uses TRBV27 with TRBJ2-7, with D possibly matching TRBD1 (6 bases). V was cut by 10 bases and J by 2 bases, with 18 bases left in between. Germline CDR1 is MNHEY and CDR2 is SMNVEV (reference sequence). The CDR3 runs 14 residues. The CDR3 loop is CANTSTGLTYEQYF. Here the CDR3 DNA reads TGTGCCAACACCTCGACAGGACTTACCTACGAGCAGTACTTC.

This clonotype was counted many times. This sequence joins TRBV5-1 and TRBJ1-5, with a weak D call TRBD1 (5 bases). Germline CDR1 and CDR2: SGHRS and YFSETQ. The CDR3 has 14 residues. Between the trimmed V and J ends, which lost 0 bases and 3 bases, there was a span of 7 bases. The CDR3 is CASSLGDVNQPQHF. DNA of the CDR3: TGCGCCAGCAGCTTGGGGGACGTCAATCAGCCCCAGCATTTT.

This clonotype has at least ten counts. This chain connects TRBV3-1 to TRBJ1-4; 7 bases align to TRBD1. V was pared by 4 bases and J by 3 bases, with 8 bases of the junction left unmatched. There are 16 residues in the CDR3. The germline V gene encodes CDR1 LGHDT and CDR2 YNNKEL (reference sequence). CDR3 protein: CASSRQGLEANEKLFF. The CDR3, as DNA: TGTGCCAGCAGCCGACAGGGTCTAGAGGCTAATGAAAAACTGTTTTTT.

This clonotype came up many times. The chain joins TRBV7-2 to TRBJ2-7; D unclear. Germline V gene sequence: CDR1 SGHTA, CDR2 FQGNSA. This CDR3 comprises 11 residues. V dropped 6 bases and J dropped 6 bases, with 9 bases sitting between them. CDR3 region: CASSNSVEQYF. In DNA form, the CDR3 reads TGTGCCAGCAGTAACTCTGTCGAGCAGTACTTC.

Ten or more counts support this clonotype. The CDR3 DNA is TGTGCCAGCAGCACTTCGGACATATTCGGGGAGCTGTTTTTT. It specifies CASSTSDIFGELFF. The chain couples TRBV6-5 to TRBJ2-2; D might be TRBD1 (5 bases). The length of the CDR3 is 14 residues. Germline CDR1 MNHEY, CDR2 SVGAGI. V lost 6 bases and J 7 bases, leaving 15 bases between the germline ends.

This clonotype came up many times. In nucleotides, the CDR3 is TGCGCCAGCAGCCAAGAGGGCCAGCGATACCAAGAGACCCAGTACTTC. This translates into CASSQEGQRYQETQYF. The chain recombines TRBV4-3 with TRBJ2-5; D not resolved. There are 16 residues in the CDR3. The V gene lost 0 bases and the J gene lost 0 bases, with 11 bases spanning the gap. CDR1 is LGHNA and CDR2 is YSLEER in the germline V gene.

This clonotype was picked up many times. V and J are TRBV20-1 and TRBJ1-3, with TRBD1 identical over 8 bases. After removal of 6 bases from V and 8 bases from J, the junction contained 9 bases not matched to a gene. The germline V gene encodes CDR1 DFQATT and CDR2 SNEGSKA (reference sequence). The CDR3 covers 13 residues. CDR3 coding DNA: TGCAGTGCCAGGTCAGGGGGCGGCGACACCATATATTTT. This encodes CSARSGGGDTIYF.

In its sample, this clonotype was seen many times. V is TRBV14 and J is TRBJ2-7; TRBD2 matches at 8 bases. V trimming: 1 base; J trimming: 0 bases; junction bases outside the gene matches: 2. This CDR3 comprises 15 residues. CDR1 is SGHDN, CDR2 FVKESK, per germline. The CDR3, as DNA: TGTGCCAGCAGCCAAGCACGGGGGGGCTCCTACGAGCAGTACTTC. This codes for CASSQARGGSYEQYF.

This clonotype was seen more than once but under ten times. The chain joins TRBV7-2 to TRBJ2-5; unclear D gene. The CDR3 length is 12 residues. CDR1 and CDR2 from the germline V gene are SGHTA and FQGNSA. V was cut by 6 bases and J by 1 base, with 6 bases left in between. The CDR3 protein is CASRPTQETQYF. The CDR3 DNA is TGTGCCAGCAGACCCACCCAAGAGACCCAGTACTTC. The full variable domain, its missing parts supplied by reference TRBV7-2 and TRBJ2-5, is GAGVSQSPSNKVTEKGKDVELRCDPISGHTALYWYRQSLGQGLEFLIYFQGNSAPDKSGLPSDRFSAERTGGSVSTLTIQRTQQEDSAVYLCASRPTQETQYFGPGTRLLVL.

This clonotype was seen many times. The genes are TRBV6-2 or TRBV6-3 and TRBJ2-7; 10 bases fit TRBD2. From germline, CDR1 is MNHEY and CDR2 SVGEGT. CDR3 size: 16 residues. V was pared by 7 bases and J by 6 bases, with 15 bases of the junction left unmatched. The CDR3 here is CASTLKKAGGLAEQYF. CDR3 sequence (DNA): TGTGCCAGCACCCTCAAGAAAGCGGGAGGGCTCGCCGAGCAGTACTTC.

This clonotype showed up many times. The J gene is TRBJ2-7, the V gene TRBV7-2, with D possibly being TRBD2 (6 bases). This CDR3 region has 15 residues. Trimming stripped 5 bases from V and 0 bases from J, with 14 bases between. From germline, CDR1 is SGHTA and CDR2 FQGNSA. CDR3 nucleotides: TGTGCCAGCAGCACTACCGGGACTGTCTCCTACGAGCAGTACTTC. It translates to CASSTTGTVSYEQYF.

In its sample, this clonotype was seen many times. This chain connects TRBV20-1 to TRBJ2-7, with TRBD2 matching 8 bases. CDR3 length equals 14 residues. The V segment lost 0 bases and the J segment 3 bases; nucleotides outside the gene matches: 4. Germline V gives CDR1 DFQATT, CDR2 SNEGSKA (reference sequence). CDR3 protein: CSARETSAFYEQYF. The DNA for the CDR3 is TGCAGTGCTAGAGAGACTAGCGCGTTCTACGAGCAGTACTTC.

Ten or more counts support this clonotype. The chain uses TRBV4-3 and TRBJ2-7, with TRBD2 identical over 11 bases. With 2 bases clipped from V and 1 base from J, the junction kept 1 base outside the gene matches. This CDR3 spans 15 amino acids. Germline loops: CDR1 LGHNA, CDR2 YSLEER. CDR3: CASSQLAGGSYEQYF. In DNA form, the CDR3 reads TGCGCCAGCAGCCAATTAGCGGGAGGGTCCTACGAGCAGTACTTC.

Ten or more counts support this clonotype. CDR3 amino acids: CASSARPGGYANTGELFF. The CDR3 DNA reads as TGTGCCAGCAGCGCGAGACCGGGCGGATACGCGAACACCGGGGAGCTGTTTTTT. The V call is TRBV9, the J call TRBJ2-2; D gene unclear. The CDR3 loop spans 18 amino acids. V lost 3 bases and J lost 0, with 18 bases in between. Germline V gene lookup returns CDR1 SGDLS and CDR2 YYNGEE.

In this sample, this clonotype turned up many times. The rearrangement uses TRBV12-3 or TRBV12-4 and TRBJ1-4; perhaps TRBD1 as D (5 bases). V lost 8 bases to trimming and J lost 7 bases, with 14 bases between them. The CDR3 totals 13 residues. CDR3 coding DNA: TGTGCCAGCGGGCCGCCCGGGGGTGAAAAACTGTTTTTT. Residues: CASGPPGGEKLFF.

This clonotype was observed a few times. This chain links TRBV6-5 with TRBJ2-6, with 8 positions matching TRBD1. This CDR3 region has 18 residues. Germline V CDR1 and CDR2: MNHEY, SVGAGI. Trimming removed 2 bases from V and 2 bases from J; junction bases left unmatched: 8. The CDR3 region has the DNA TGTGCCAGCAGTTACCCCCGGACAGGGTACACTGGGGCCAACGTCCTGACTTTC. It encodes CASSYPRTGYTGANVLTF.